These 25 T cell receptor beta chains share one sample of origin, sequenced in a study of T cell responses to AZD1222 COVID-19 vaccine. Assay: immunoSEQ multiplex PCR; the TCRdb copy retains only in-frame clones and omits some. The sample has 95,000 to 150,000 clones; approximately 92% are singletons. The sequenced sample was peripheral blood, obtained on day 0 of AZD1222 vaccination. These receptors originate from an adult in good health.

The chain carries TRBV2 and TRBJ1-6; D call uncertain. Germline V gene data show CDR1 as SNHLY and CDR2 as FYNNEI. CDR3 length equals 14 residues. Trimming shortened V by 3 bases and J by 3 bases, and 6 bases separated the two germline ends. The CDR3 coding sequence is TGTGCCAGCAGTGAGGGCAGCTATAATTCACCCCTCCACTTT. Translated: CASSEGSYNSPLHF.

CDR3 nucleotide sequence: TGTGCCAGCAGCGTAGGGGACATTGGAGAGACCCAGTACTTC. This translates into CASSVGDIGETQYF. This chain uses TRBV9 with TRBJ2-5; a weak D match, TRBD1 (6 bases). The CDR3 totals 14 residues. The germline gives CDR1 SGDLS, CDR2 YYNGEE. V was cut by 0 bases and J by 4 bases, with 10 bases left in between.

CDR3 loop: CATSDGDGYNEQFF. The CDR3 DNA sequence: TGTGCCACCAGTGATGGGGACGGCTACAATGAGCAGTTCTTC. The chain employs TRBV24-1 and TRBJ2-1; possibly TRBD1 or TRBD2 for D (5 bases each). CDR1 is KGHDR, CDR2 SFDVKD, per germline. CDR3 size: 14 residues. V lost 3 bases and J lost 3, with 8 bases in between.

V and J are TRBV12-2 and TRBJ1-5. TRBV12-2 is listed as a pseudogene. There are 17 residues in the CDR3. The DNA of the CDR3 is TGTGCAAGTCGCTTAGTGGCAGCTTGCTACTGCAATCAGCCCCAGCATTTT. It yields the protein CASRLVAACYCNQPQHF.

This chain uses TRBV19 with TRBJ1-4; no firm D call. Germline-derived CDR1 and CDR2 are LNHDA and SQIVND (reference sequence). The length of the CDR3 is 13 residues. V was clipped by 6 bases and J by 6 bases, with 11 bases between them. The CDR3 protein is CASSRGSYEKLFF. DNA of the CDR3: TGTGCCAGTAGCCGAGGGAGTTATGAAAAACTGTTTTTT.

The chain links TRBV5-4 to TRBJ2-1; D not certain. Looked up from germline, CDR1 is SGHNT and CDR2 is YYREEE (reference sequence). The CDR3 sequence is 15 residues long. V lost 5 bases and J 3 bases, leaving 15 bases between the germline ends. CDR3 in DNA: TGTGCCAGCAGTTGGCTAACACGTAACTACAATGAGCAGTTCTTC. Translating gives CASSWLTRNYNEQFF.

This sequence joins TRBV9 and TRBJ2-5, with D possibly being TRBD2 (6 bases). The CDR3 is made up of 15 amino acids. The V and J ends lost 2 bases and 5 bases respectively, with 16 bases between them. Germline CDR1 SGDLS, CDR2 YYNGEE. In DNA, the CDR3 is TGTGCCAGCAGCGTGGAAGGGACTGGCCACGAGACCCAGTACTTC. This gives the protein CASSVEGTGHETQYF. Using reference TRBV9 and TRBJ2-5 for the parts outside the CDR3, the full variable domain is DSGVTQTPKHLITATGQRVTLRCSPRSGDLSVYWYQQSLDQGLQFLIQYYNGEERAKGNILERFSAQQFPDLHSELNLSSLELGDSALYFCASSVEGTGHETQYFGPGTRLLVL.

This clone was observed a handful of times. This sequence joins TRBV5-1 and TRBJ2-7; D unclear. The CDR3 has 13 amino acids. Trimming shortened V by 0 bases and J by 4 bases, and 8 bases separated the two germline ends. Germline V gene data show CDR1 as SGHRS and CDR2 as YFSETQ. The CDR3 coding sequence is TGCGCCAGCAGCTTGGCGGCATCATACGAGCAGTACTTC. Its translation is CASSLAASYEQYF.

This rearrangement joins TRBV30 to TRBJ1-2; no reliable D call. The germline gives CDR1 GTSNPN, CDR2 SVGIG (reference sequence). This CDR3 region has 14 residues. V shed 0 bases and J shed 7 bases, with 15 bases lying between them. The CDR3 sequence: CAWSVLVGGLGYTF. The CDR3 DNA reads as TGTGCCTGGAGTGTCCTAGTAGGAGGGCTTGGCTACACCTTC.

The CDR3 reads CASSLGGSAAETQYF. The CDR3 bases are TGTGCCAGCAGCTTGGGGGGGAGCGCGGCAGAGACCCAGTACTTC. The genes are TRBV5-4 and TRBJ2-5; D assignment may be TRBD1 or TRBD2 (5 bases each). Germline values: CDR1 SGHNT, CDR2 YYREEE (reference sequence). Trimming removed 0 bases at V and 4 bases at J, with 13 bases between. This CDR3 spans 15 amino acids.

The V call is TRBV30, the J call TRBJ2-3; D gene uncertain. Trimming shortened V by 3 bases and J by 1 base, and 23 bases separated the two germline ends. The CDR3 spans 18 residues. Germline-derived CDR1 and CDR2 are GTSNPN and SVGIG (reference sequence). CDR3 protein: CAWSTRNLWRRRTDTQYF. CDR3 bases: TGTGCCTGGAGCACAAGAAATTTATGGAGAAGACGCACAGATACGCAGTATTTT.

The rearrangement uses TRBV18 and TRBJ2-7; D might be TRBD2 (6 bases). V lost 3 bases, J lost 0 bases, and 12 bases lay in between. Germline CDR1 KGHSH, CDR2 LQKENI. The CDR3 spans 15 residues. In DNA form, the CDR3 reads TGTGCCAGCTCACCCCGGGGAGGATTCTCCTACGAGCAGTACTTC. Its translation: CASSPRGGFSYEQYF.

The chain carries TRBV30 and TRBJ2-2; D not certain. The CDR3 extends over 14 amino acids. Trimming stripped 2 bases from V and 8 bases from J, with 15 bases between. Looked up from germline, CDR1 is GTSNPN and CDR2 is SVGIG (reference sequence). CDR3 DNA: TGTGCCTGGAGTCTAACAGTGGTTTCGGGGGAGCTGTTTTTT. Translation gives CAWSLTVVSGELFF.

This chain uses TRBV6-1 with TRBJ1-3, with D perhaps matching TRBD1 (6 bases). V gave up 2 bases and J gave up 4 bases, with 9 bases separating them. This CDR3 region has 14 residues. Germline values: CDR1 MNHNS, CDR2 SASEGT. This CDR3 reads CASSERGLGNTIYF. For the CDR3, the DNA is TGTGCCAGCAGTGAAAGGGGGTTGGGAAACACCATATATTTT.

The V and J genes are TRBV19 and TRBJ1-2, with 7 nucleotides matching TRBD1. Per the germline V gene, CDR1 is LNHDA and CDR2 is SQIVND (reference sequence). J was trimmed by 1 base and V by 4 bases; bases with no gene match: 6. The CDR3 has 15 amino acids. This CDR3 reads CASSTSGTDNYGYTF. In nucleotides, the CDR3 is TGTGCCAGTAGTACCTCCGGGACAGATAACTATGGCTACACCTTC.

The genes are TRBV6-1 and TRBJ2-1, with TRBD1 matching over 7 bases. This CDR3 comprises 14 residues. V lost 2 bases to trimming and J lost 10 bases; unmatched junction nucleotides: 8. Per germline, CDR1 MNHNS and CDR2 SASEGT. CDR3 region: CASSEFGPRGEQFF. CDR3 in DNA: TGTGCCAGCAGTGAATTTGGACCCAGGGGGGAGCAGTTCTTC.

This chain connects TRBV29-1 to TRBJ1-1; no clear D. Germline loops: CDR1 SQVTM, CDR2 ANQGSEA. CDR3 length equals 13 residues. Trimming removed 8 bases at V and 2 bases at J, with 15 bases between. DNA for the CDR3: TGCAGCTCATCGGCGGGAACAAACACTGAAGCTTTCTTT. This gives the protein CSSSAGTNTEAFF.

The gene calls are TRBV2 and TRBJ1-5; the D gene is possibly TRBD1 (5 bases). Germline values: CDR1 SNHLY, CDR2 FYNNEI. The CDR3 totals 13 residues. Between the trimmed V and J ends, which lost 7 bases and 0 bases, there was a span of 7 bases. The CDR3: CASTGDSNQPQHF. DNA for the CDR3: TGTGCCAGCACGGGGGATAGCAATCAGCCCCAGCATTTT. The full variable domain, in which reference TRBV2 and TRBJ1-5 provide the parts outside the CDR3, is EPEVTQTPSHQVTQMGQEVILRCVPISNHLYFYWYRQILGQKVEFLVSFYNNEISEKSEIFDDQFSVERPDGSNFTLKIRSTKLEDSAMYFCASTGDSNQPQHFGDGTRLSIL.

The chain employs TRBV2 and TRBJ1-2, with TRBD1 matching over 7 bases. V lost 4 bases and J lost 12; bases outside the gene matches: 5. The CDR3 length is 11 residues. The germline V gene has CDR1 SNHLY and CDR2 FYNNEI. The CDR3 region has the DNA TGTGCCAGCAGTGTTGACAGGGCCCACACCTTC. Its protein product is CASSVDRAHTF.

V and J are TRBV12-5 and TRBJ2-1, with D tentatively TRBD2 (5 bases). The CDR3 sequence is 17 residues long. Per germline, CDR1 LGHNT and CDR2 FRNRAP. Trimming took 0 bases from V and 0 from J, leaving 12 bases between them. The CDR3 reads CASGLVLGSSSYNEQFF. CDR3 in DNA: TGTGCTAGTGGTTTGGTACTTGGGAGCTCCTCCTACAATGAGCAGTTCTTC.

The chain has TRBV10-3 and TRBJ1-1; D not certain. This CDR3 is built from 13 residues. Germline CDR1 is ENHRY and CDR2 is SYGVKD. The V and J ends lost 8 bases and 0 bases respectively, with 10 bases between them. CDR3 DNA: TGTGCCATCGGACGCGTCATGAACACTGAAGCTTTCTTT. It translates to CAIGRVMNTEAFF.

This chain joins TRBV27 and TRBJ1-6; perhaps TRBD1 as D (5 bases). V was clipped by 1 base and J by 4 bases, with 11 bases between them. The germline V gene has CDR1 MNHEY and CDR2 SMNVEV (reference sequence). The CDR3 covers 16 residues. The CDR3 protein is CASSLWGTVYNSPLHF. The CDR3 DNA reads TGTGCCAGCAGTTTATGGGGGACCGTATATAATTCACCCCTCCACTTT.

This sequence joins TRBV6-5 and TRBJ1-1; no reliable D call. The CDR3 has 15 residues. V lost 0 bases and J 5 bases, leaving 13 bases between the germline ends. In germline, CDR1 is MNHEY, CDR2 SVGAGI. CDR3 protein: CASSYSRSVRTEAFF. As DNA, the CDR3 is TGTGCCAGCAGTTACTCTCGCTCCGTTAGGACTGAAGCTTTCTTT.

The chain joins TRBV6-1 to TRBJ2-7; 7 nucleotides match TRBD2. V dropped 2 bases and J dropped 7; count of bases not matched to a gene: 23. From germline, CDR1 is MNHNS and CDR2 SASEGT. The CDR3 consists of 19 residues. CDR3 sequence (DNA): TGTGCCAGCAGTGAAATCTTCATTAGGCTAGCGGTCCCTGTAGGAGAGCAGTACTTC. Translation: CASSEIFIRLAVPVGEQYF.

The chain uses TRBV7-2 and TRBJ2-5, with no clear D. CDR3 size: 11 residues. Trimming pared 6 bases from V and 5 bases from J, leaving 7 bases between. The germline V gene has CDR1 SGHTA and CDR2 FQGNSA. CDR3 in DNA: TGTGCCAGCAGAGTCATCGAGACCCAGTACTTC. This translates into CASRVIETQYF.